Below are 7 T cell receptor beta chains sequenced from a single sample in a study of T-cell reconstitution after alpha-beta-depleted transplantation in children. Using unique molecular identifiers, the investigators prepared the TCRbeta library. TCRdb analysed the PCR reads with MiXCR anew, one entry per CDR3 protein. The table includes 500,000 to 650,000 distinct CDR3 sequences, roughly 11% detected once. The specimen comprised PBMCs, mostly from graft donor cells, sampled 180 days after TCRalphabeta/CD19-depleted stem cell transplant. The receptors were gathered from a female patient aged 2-10 years who had a stem cell transplant for aplastic anemia, so the T cells may come from the graft donor.

The chain links TRBV7-2 to TRBJ2-7, with D tentatively TRBD1 (6 bases). Germline loops: CDR1 SGHTA, CDR2 FQGNSA. The CDR3 consists of 17 residues. Between the trimmed V and J ends, which lost 2 bases and 0 bases, there was a span of 17 bases. The CDR3 DNA is TGTGCCAGCAGCTTACCCGGACTGAAGGACAGCTCCTACGAGCAGTACTTC. Amino acids: CASSLPGLKDSSYEQYF.

The chain couples TRBV11-2 to TRBJ2-5; D unresolved. There are 16 residues in the CDR3. V was pared by 6 bases and J by 4 bases, with 21 bases between. Germline loops: CDR1 SGHAT, CDR2 FQNNGV. The CDR3 reads CASRGPLTHPRETQYF. The CDR3 region has the DNA TGTGCCAGCAGGGGCCCCTTGACACATCCGAGAGAGACCCAGTACTTC.

This clonotype was seen a few times. The V gene is TRBV7-8, the J gene TRBJ2-5; D gene ambiguous. Germline values: CDR1 SGHVS, CDR2 FQNEAQ. V lost 6 bases, J lost 0 bases, and 11 bases lay in between. The CDR3 has 14 amino acids. The CDR3 spells CASSWLGYQETQYF. The DNA of the CDR3 is TGTGCCAGCAGTTGGTTAGGGTACCAAGAGACCCAGTACTTC.

The genes are TRBV27 and TRBJ2-7, with D possibly TRBD2 on 5 matching bases. CDR1 and CDR2 from the germline V gene are MNHEY and SMNVEV (reference sequence). The CDR3 consists of 15 residues. The V end lost 3 bases, the J end lost 0 bases, and 12 bases lay between the germline ends. The CDR3 coding sequence is TGTGCCAGCAGTTTGATAAAGGGAGCCTCCTACGAGCAGTACGTC. Translation: CASSLIKGASYEQYV.

This clonotype was found many times. The chain combines TRBV28 with TRBJ2-1; 9 positions match TRBD1. V lost 6 bases and J lost 6; bases outside the gene matches: 9. Per the germline V gene, CDR1 is MDHEN and CDR2 is SYDVKM. This CDR3 is built from 15 residues. The CDR3 sequence is CASSSIDRGVNEQFF. The CDR3 coding sequence is TGTGCCAGCAGCAGTATCGACAGGGGGGTCAATGAGCAGTTCTTC. The full variable domain, its missing parts supplied by reference TRBV28 and TRBJ2-1, is DVKVTQSSRYLVKRTGEKVFLECVQDMDHENMFWYRQDPGLGLRLIYFSYDVKMKEKGDIPEGYSVSREKKERFSLILESASTNQTSMYLCASSSIDRGVNEQFFGPGTRLTVL.

The chain links TRBV12-3 or TRBV12-4 to TRBJ2-1; 7 bases match TRBD2. V lost 1 base, J lost 4 bases, and 7 bases stayed unmatched. The CDR3 is 16 amino acids. The CDR3 DNA follows: TGTGCCAGCAGTTTAGGGTACCTAGCGGAGTACAATGAGCAGTTCTTC. It codes for CASSLGYLAEYNEQFF.

This clonotype appeared many times. The gene calls are TRBV3-1 and TRBJ1-5; D not resolved. CDR1 and CDR2 from the germline V gene are LGHDT and YNNKEL (reference sequence). Between the trimmed V and J ends, which lost 0 bases and 0 bases, there was a span of 0 bases. The CDR3 has 13 residues. The CDR3 here is CASSQDSNQPQHF. As DNA, the CDR3 is TGTGCCAGCAGCCAAGATAGCAATCAGCCCCAGCATTTT.